This record looks at one T cell receptor (beta chain) sequence and its context. The CDR3 contains 14 residues. In germline, CDR1 is SGHDT, CDR2 YYEEEE. J gave up 4 bases and V 2 bases, and 5 bases lay outside the gene matches. These data belong to a study of blood T cell repertoires in COVID-19. For the study at large: Both acute and convalescent COVID-19 samples were obtained from the United States, Italy and Spain.

Recruits, aged roughly 18 to 90 years, lived in 24 US areas. Participant-given clinical history determined each cohort assignment. In the original processing: Amplification with reference gene primers provided the estimates of nucleated cell counts. Sequencing was performed with immunoSEQ multiplex PCR; in TCRdb, only in-frame clones are kept and a portion is missing. V, J and clone size derive from that table, while D and trimming were established from the DNA sequence. The table records 250,000 or so clones, about 91% of them present only once. The sequencing input was PBMCs or T cells enriched from blood (not recorded which). The V and J genes are TRBV5-6 and TRBJ1-2; 7 bases line up with TRBD1. The origin of this receptor is a woman aged 25 to 45 with acute COVID-19. The DNA for the CDR3 is TGTGCCAGCAGCTTCACAGGGGTGGCCTATGGCTACACCTTC. Translating it yields CASSFTGVAYGYTF.